This passage covers 18 T cell receptor beta chains from one sample sequenced in a study of PD-L1 blockade in urothelial cancer. The method was immunoSEQ multiplex PCR; TCRdb's version includes in-frame clones alone and lacks a portion of them. Here the sample spans about 130,000 clones, 86% being singletons. The time point denotes: peripheral blood 6 weeks after treatment start. Sample: PBMCs, taken around atezolizumab (anti-PD-L1) treatment. These TCRs come from a man aged 45-65 years with urothelial cancer.

The chain employs TRBV2 and TRBJ2-5; 8 bases map to TRBD2. The length of the CDR3 is 16 residues. Unmatched junction bases numbered 11, after V lost 7 bases and J lost 1 base. Germline V gene data show CDR1 as SNHLY and CDR2 as FYNNEI. The CDR3 protein is CASNPGGSGAQETQYF. The CDR3 bases are TGTGCCAGCAACCCCGGGGGTAGCGGGGCCCAAGAGACCCAGTACTTC. The full variable domain, its missing parts supplied by reference TRBV2 and TRBJ2-5, is EPEVTQTPSHQVTQMGQEVILRCVPISNHLYFYWYRQILGQKVEFLVSFYNNEISEKSEIFDDQFSVERPDGSNFTLKIRSTKLEDSAMYFCASNPGGSGAQETQYFGPGTRLLVL.

This clone was recorded a few times. The chain uses TRBV7-6 and TRBJ2-7; 7 positions match TRBD2. There are 13 residues in the CDR3. Germline values: CDR1 SGHVS, CDR2 FNYEAQ. V shed 2 bases and J 3 bases; nucleotides not matched to a gene: 1. The CDR3 DNA is TGTGCCAGCAGCTTACAGCGGGACTACGAGCAGTACTTC. It yields the protein CASSLQRDYEQYF.

The genes are TRBV29-1 and TRBJ2-7, with 10 bases aligning to TRBD2. This CDR3 is built from 17 residues. After removal of 6 bases from V and 3 bases from J, the junction contained 17 bases not matched to a gene. From germline, CDR1 is SQVTM and CDR2 ANQGSEA. CDR3 coding DNA: TGCAGCGTCGCAACCCCTGAGCTAGCGGGAGTTCTCTACGAGCAGTACTTC. This gives the protein CSVATPELAGVLYEQYF.

The chain links TRBV5-8 to TRBJ1-5; 10 bases agree with TRBD1. Germline V gene lookup returns CDR1 SGHTS and CDR2 YDEGEE. CDR3 length equals 16 residues. The V and J ends lost 3 bases and 2 bases, in that order; junction bases with no gene match: 5. For the CDR3, the DNA is TGTGCCAGCAGCTGGGACAGGGGTATAGGCAATCAGCCCCAGCATTTT. Amino acid sequence: CASSWDRGIGNQPQHF.

This chain uses TRBV5-1 with TRBJ2-6; 7 bases map to TRBD1. V was clipped by 3 bases and J by 3 bases; unmatched bases: 3. Germline V gene lookup returns CDR1 SGHRS and CDR2 YFSETQ. The CDR3 has 15 amino acids. The DNA for the CDR3 is TGCGCCAGCAGCTCGACAGGGTTTGGGGCCAACGTCCTGACTTTC. It codes for CASSSTGFGANVLTF.

This sequence joins TRBV5-8 and TRBJ1-4; 8 nucleotides align to TRBD1. Per germline, CDR1 SGHTS and CDR2 YDEGEE. The J segment lost 2 bases and the V segment lost 0 bases, leaving 6 bases of the junction unmatched. The CDR3 is 17 residues long. DNA for the CDR3: TGTGCCAGCAGCTTGGGGACAGGGCTACGGACTAATGAAAAACTGTTTTTT. The encoded protein is CASSLGTGLRTNEKLFF.

The CDR3 nucleotides read TGTGCCAGCAGCTTAGAGGCCGCAGGGCGGTATAATTCACCCCTCCACTTT. Protein sequence: CASSLEAAGRYNSPLHF. This rearrangement joins TRBV7-2 to TRBJ1-6, with TRBD1 as a possible D gene (5 bases). V was pared by 1 base and J by 4 bases, with 14 bases between. The CDR3 has 17 residues. Germline V gene sequence: CDR1 SGHTA, CDR2 FQGNSA.

The chain couples TRBV5-1 to TRBJ1-5; D unresolved. The CDR3 length is 13 residues. The V end was cut by 0 bases, the J end by 7 bases, with 8 bases between. Germline loops: CDR1 SGHRS, CDR2 YFSETQ. DNA of the CDR3: TGCGCCAGCAGCTTGGTAAGCGGGCAGCCCCAGCATTTT. It codes for CASSLVSGQPQHF.

In this sample, this clone turned up once. DNA of the CDR3: TGTGCCAGCAGCCTCCGGACTGATACAGATACGCAGTATTTT. Residues: CASSLRTDTDTQYF. This sequence joins TRBV9 and TRBJ2-3, with D possibly being TRBD2 (5 bases). Deletions cut 4 bases from V and 3 bases from J, with 12 bases between. The CDR3 runs to 14 residues. Germline CDR1 reads SGDLS; CDR2 reads YYNGEE. The full variable domain, rest sourced from reference TRBV9 and TRBJ2-3, is DSGVTQTPKHLITATGQRVTLRCSPRSGDLSVYWYQQSLDQGLQFLIQYYNGEERAKGNILERFSAQQFPDLHSELNLSSLELGDSALYFCASSLRTDTDTQYFGPGTRLTVL.

V and J are TRBV7-9 and TRBJ1-1, with D possibly being TRBD1 (5 bases). Germline V CDR1 and CDR2: SEHNR, FQNEAQ (reference sequence). The CDR3 covers 14 residues. Trimming took 1 base from V and 4 from J, leaving 10 bases between them. CDR3 amino acids: CASSLGGAGTEAFF. The CDR3 nucleotides are TGTGCCAGCAGCTTAGGGGGCGCAGGCACTGAAGCTTTCTTT.

The chain joins TRBV6-5 to TRBJ1-2; 7 nucleotides align to TRBD1. V gave up 7 bases and J gave up 6 bases; unmatched junction bases: 2. Germline V gene data show CDR1 as MNHEY and CDR2 as SVGAGI. This CDR3 region has 11 residues. The CDR3 here is CASTQGDGYTF. Written as DNA, the CDR3 is TGTGCCAGCACCCAGGGGGATGGCTACACCTTC.

The chain combines TRBV28 with TRBJ1-2, with 7 positions matching TRBD1. From germline, CDR1 is MDHEN and CDR2 SYDVKM. V dropped 5 bases and J dropped 8; count of bases not matched to a gene: 14. CDR3 length equals 15 residues. CDR3 loop: CASSVFKKGARGYTF. For the CDR3, the DNA is TGTGCCAGCAGTGTCTTTAAAAAGGGGGCGCGAGGCTACACCTTC.

The chain joins TRBV6-1 to TRBJ1-1, with 8 bases lining up with TRBD1. J gave up 3 bases and V 7 bases, and 7 bases lay outside the gene matches. This CDR3 has 14 residues. The germline V gene has CDR1 MNHNS and CDR2 SASEGT. The CDR3 loop is CASMKQGVDTEAFF. The CDR3 nucleotides are TGTGCCAGCATGAAACAGGGGGTTGACACTGAAGCTTTCTTT.

V is TRBV7-2 and J is TRBJ2-2; a possible D gene is TRBD2 (6 bases). This CDR3 spans 14 amino acids. Trimming left V 6 bases short and J 7 bases short, with 15 bases between. In germline, CDR1 is SGHTA, CDR2 FQGNSA. The CDR3 sequence: CASRLGGSDGELFF. The CDR3, as DNA: TGTGCCAGCAGGCTCGGAGGGAGTGACGGGGAGCTGTTTTTT.

V usage is TRBV7-2 and J usage is TRBJ1-6; D may be TRBD1 (6 bases). V lost 6 bases and J lost 6, with 9 bases in between. Germline CDR1 and CDR2: SGHTA and FQGNSA. The CDR3 totals 13 residues. The CDR3 loop is CASRRTANSPLHF. The CDR3, as DNA: TGTGCCAGCAGGCGGACAGCTAATTCACCCCTCCACTTT. The whole variable domain, filled in from reference TRBV7-2 and TRBJ1-6, reads GAGVSQSPSNKVTEKGKDVELRCDPISGHTALYWYRQSLGQGLEFLIYFQGNSAPDKSGLPSDRFSAERTGGSVSTLTIQRTQQEDSAVYLCASRRTANSPLHFGNGTRLTVT.

The chain recombines TRBV19 with TRBJ1-4, with TRBD1 as a possible D gene (6 bases). The CDR3 length is 16 residues. Trimming took off 7 bases at V and 0 bases at J, with 15 bases between the two ends. Germline CDR1 reads LNHDA; CDR2 reads SQIVND (reference sequence). The CDR3 DNA is TGTGCCAGTATTACACGAACAGGGACAACTAATGAAAAACTGTTTTTT. Its translation is CASITRTGTTNEKLFF.

This chain connects TRBV2 to TRBJ2-1, with 8 bases aligning to TRBD2. This CDR3 is built from 17 residues. Germline V gene lookup returns CDR1 SNHLY and CDR2 FYNNEI. J lost 0 bases, V lost 6 bases, and 10 bases had no gene match. The DNA of the CDR3 is TGTGCCAGCAGCCGCGGCGGGGGGCTTAGCTCCTACAATGAGCAGTTCTTC. It encodes CASSRGGGLSSYNEQFF. Combining the CDR3 with reference TRBV2 and TRBJ2-1 gives the whole variable domain EPEVTQTPSHQVTQMGQEVILRCVPISNHLYFYWYRQILGQKVEFLVSFYNNEISEKSEIFDDQFSVERPDGSNFTLKIRSTKLEDSAMYFCASSRGGGLSSYNEQFFGPGTRLTVL.

The J gene is TRBJ1-4, the V gene TRBV29-1, with 10 bases matching TRBD1. CDR1 and CDR2 from the germline V gene are SQVTM and ANQGSEA. Trimming removed 4 bases from V and 6 bases from J; junction bases left unmatched: 5. The CDR3 is made up of 14 amino acids. DNA of the CDR3: TGCAGCGTTGGAGGGACAGGGGATTATGAAAAACTGTTTTTT. Translation: CSVGGTGDYEKLFF.